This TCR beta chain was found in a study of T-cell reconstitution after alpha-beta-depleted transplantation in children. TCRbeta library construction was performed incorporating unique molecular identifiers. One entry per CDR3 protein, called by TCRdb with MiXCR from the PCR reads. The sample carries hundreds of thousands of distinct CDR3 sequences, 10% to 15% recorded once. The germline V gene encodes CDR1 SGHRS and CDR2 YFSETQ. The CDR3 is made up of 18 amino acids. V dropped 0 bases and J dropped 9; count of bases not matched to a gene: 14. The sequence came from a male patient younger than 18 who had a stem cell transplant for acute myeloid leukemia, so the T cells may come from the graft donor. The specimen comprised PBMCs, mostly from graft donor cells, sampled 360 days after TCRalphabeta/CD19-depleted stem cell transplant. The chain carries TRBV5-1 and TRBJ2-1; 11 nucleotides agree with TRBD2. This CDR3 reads CASSLAAGWASGRSEQFF. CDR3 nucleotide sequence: TGCGCCAGCAGCTTGGCCGCGGGCTGGGCTAGCGGGAGGAGTGAGCAGTTCTTC.